These 5 T cell receptor beta chains were all obtained from the same sample, sequenced in a study of cytomegalovirus exposure and HLA in healthy donors. Use of 60 Vbeta and 13 Jbeta primers characterized the PCR. Data came from immunoSEQ multiplex PCR; TCRdb stores just in-frame clones and leaves some out. Among approximately 130,000 clones listed, over 70% were seen once. Sequencing used PBMCs. The receptors were gathered from a woman aged 35 to 49 in good health and CMV-seronegative.

This clone appeared a few times. This chain uses TRBV10-3 with TRBJ2-7; 12 bases map to TRBD2. Germline V lookup: CDR1 ENHRY, CDR2 SYGVKD. Germline trimming cut 7 bases from V and 3 bases from J; bases unmatched to any gene: 4. This CDR3 region has 14 residues. In DNA, the CDR3 is TGTGCCATCACCCCGACTAGCGGGAGCTACGAGCAGTACTTC. It specifies CAITPTSGSYEQYF.

V gene TRBV4-1 combines with J gene TRBJ2-1; 9 bases match TRBD2. Germline lookup yields CDR1 MGHRA and CDR2 YSYEKL. The CDR3 has 17 amino acids. The J segment lost 5 bases and the V segment lost 5 bases, leaving 13 bases of the junction unmatched. CDR3 amino acids: CASSYKGSSGTDNEQFF. The CDR3 region has the DNA TGCGCCAGCAGCTACAAGGGGTCTAGCGGGACTGACAATGAGCAGTTCTTC.

Regarding this clone: Within the sample, other DNA sequences also encode this same CDR3. In DNA, the CDR3 is TGTGCCAGCAGCTTAGGTCTAGCGGGAGGGGAGACCCAGTACTTC. Amino acid sequence: CASSLGLAGGETQYF. The rearrangement uses TRBV7-2 and TRBJ2-5, with 12 bases lining up with TRBD2. V was pared by 1 base and J by 5 bases, with 2 bases of the junction left unmatched. Germline V CDR1 and CDR2: SGHTA, FQGNSA. The CDR3 extends over 15 amino acids.

The table lists this clone with many counts. V usage is TRBV2 and J usage is TRBJ1-4; no clear D gene. V lost 8 bases, J lost 8 bases, and 15 bases lay in between. Germline V gene data show CDR1 as SNHLY and CDR2 as FYNNEI. The CDR3 contains 13 residues. The CDR3 here is CASSSRGMEKLFF. The CDR3 nucleotides are TGTGCCAGCTCGTCCAGAGGTATGGAAAAACTGTTTTTT.

The chain links TRBV5-6 to TRBJ1-2; a possible D gene is TRBD1 (5 bases). The length of the CDR3 is 14 residues. Looked up from germline, CDR1 is SGHDT and CDR2 is YYEEEE. V was pared by 0 bases and J by 2 bases, with 8 bases between. As DNA, the CDR3 is TGTGCCAGCAGCTTGGCCAACAGGAACTATGGCTACACCTTC. Translated, it gives CASSLANRNYGYTF.